The clone carrying this TCR beta chain was counted only a few times. Antigen: not known. This sample is part of a study of T cell repertoires in cytomegalovirus infection. Across the study: Recently identified HLA-C-restricted CMV epitopes and well-studied HLA-B-restricted CMV epitopes were used by the study. Public TCR beta signatures provided an indication of both CMV infection and a matching HLA type.

The CDR3 is 13 residues long. Trimming shortened V by 2 bases and J by 8 bases, and 12 bases separated the two germline ends. Looked up from germline, CDR1 is SEHNR and CDR2 is FQNEAQ (reference sequence). In TCRdb, the reads were re-called with MiXCR into one record per CDR3 protein. The sample includes around 430,000 distinct CDR3 sequences, about 42% of them seen just once. This chain joins TRBV7-9 and TRBJ1-1, with D uncertain. The receptor was derived from a human donor in good health (CMV status not recorded). Some clones in this sample may be carry-over from other donors' samples. Sequences were derived from cultured PBMCs, sampled from culture after CMV antigen stimulation. CDR3 sequence reads: CASSLSGIGEAFF. CDR3 DNA: TGTGCCAGCAGCTTATCAGGCATAGGAGAAGCTTTCTTT.